A single sample gave rise to the 14 T cell receptor beta chains below, sequenced in a study of CD8 T cells in ankylosing spondylitis. TCRdb passed the 5' RACE reads through MiXCR, listing each CDR3 protein once. The table includes 350,000 to 400,000 distinct CDR3 sequences, 20% detected once. The specimen was blood, either unsorted or a sorted T cell fraction (not recorded which). The receptors come from a male donor with ankylosing spondylitis or in good health (not recorded which).

The V gene is TRBV10-3, the J gene TRBJ2-7; TRBD1 is a possible D gene (5 bases). V lost 2 bases to trimming and J lost 1 base, with 9 bases between them. Germline values: CDR1 ENHRY, CDR2 SYGVKD. CDR3 length equals 14 residues. In nucleotides, the CDR3 is TGTGCCATCAGTGAGGGGGCGGTATCCTACGAGCAGTACTTC. Protein sequence: CAISEGAVSYEQYF.

This clonotype came up a few times. The V call is TRBV28, the J call TRBJ2-7, with D tentatively TRBD1 or TRBD2 (6 bases each). With 6 bases removed from V and 5 bases from J, the gap between germline ends came to 14 bases. Germline loops: CDR1 MDHEN, CDR2 SYDVKM. CDR3 length: 13 residues. CDR3: CASSPGAGNEQYF. Written as DNA, the CDR3 is TGTGCCAGCAGCCCGGGGGCAGGGAACGAGCAGTACTTC. Full variable domain (rest looked up from reference TRBV28 and TRBJ2-7): DVKVTQSSRYLVKRTGEKVFLECVQDMDHENMFWYRQDPGLGLRLIYFSYDVKMKEKGDIPEGYSVSREKKERFSLILESASTNQTSMYLCASSPGAGNEQYFGPGTRLTVT.

V gene TRBV30 combines with J gene TRBJ2-1, with D perhaps TRBD1 or TRBD2 (5 bases each). CDR3 length equals 14 residues. V was trimmed by 5 bases and J by 4 bases, leaving 15 bases between them. Germline CDR1 is GTSNPN and CDR2 is SVGIG (reference sequence). Here the CDR3 reads CAWDDGTNYNEQFF. In DNA form, the CDR3 reads TGTGCCTGGGATGACGGGACGAATTACAATGAGCAGTTCTTC.

The V and J genes are TRBV28 and TRBJ2-7; TRBD1 matches 8 bases. The CDR3 has 16 amino acids. Germline loops: CDR1 MDHEN, CDR2 SYDVKM. V was pared by 3 bases and J by 2 bases, with 9 bases of the junction left unmatched. The DNA for the CDR3 is TGTGCCAGCAGTTTCAATTGGGACAGGAGCCCCTACGAGCAGTACTTC. It encodes CASSFNWDRSPYEQYF.

This clonotype appeared a few times. The J gene is TRBJ2-7, the V gene TRBV11-2; D ambiguous. There are 15 residues in the CDR3. Trimming stripped 5 bases from V and 7 bases from J, with 21 bases between. The germline gives CDR1 SGHAT, CDR2 FQNNGV. This CDR3 reads CASSTVTHPRREQYF. CDR3 bases: TGTGCCAGCAGCACCGTGACACATCCCCGTCGGGAGCAGTACTTC.

This rearrangement joins TRBV29-1 to TRBJ2-2; possibly TRBD1 for D (5 bases). Germline loops: CDR1 SQVTM, CDR2 ANQGSEA. The length of the CDR3 is 14 residues. Trimming took 6 bases from V and 4 from J, leaving 15 bases between them. The CDR3 nucleotides are TGCAGCGTAACACCAGGAAGGGGCACCGGGGAGCTGTTTTTT. This sequence encodes CSVTPGRGTGELFF.

This clonotype was counted only a few times. This chain uses TRBV29-1 with TRBJ2-3; 11 nucleotides match TRBD1. The CDR3 runs to 17 residues. The V segment lost 6 bases and the J segment 1 base; nucleotides outside the gene matches: 12. The germline gives CDR1 SQVTM, CDR2 ANQGSEA. CDR3 loop: CSVAGTGGFLGTDTQYF. As DNA, the CDR3 is TGCAGCGTCGCCGGGACAGGGGGATTTCTCGGCACAGATACGCAGTATTTT.

This chain connects TRBV3-1 to TRBJ1-1; TRBD1 matches 11 bases. CDR3 length: 15 amino acids. V dropped 1 base and J dropped 6; count of bases not matched to a gene: 4. Germline lookup yields CDR1 LGHDT and CDR2 YNNKEL (reference sequence). CDR3 region: CASSQGGQGVAEAFF. The CDR3 nucleotides read TGTGCCAGCAGCCAAGGGGGACAGGGGGTCGCTGAAGCTTTCTTT.

In this sample, this clonotype turned up once. The V call is TRBV19, the J call TRBJ2-1, with 12 bases matching TRBD2. With V trimmed by 5 bases and J by 6 bases, 5 bases remained unmatched. Germline CDR1 reads LNHDA; CDR2 reads SQIVND (reference sequence). The CDR3 length is 15 residues. The CDR3 protein is CASSVGLAGSNEQFF. In nucleotides, the CDR3 is TGTGCCAGTAGTGTCGGACTAGCGGGGAGCAATGAGCAGTTCTTC.

The chain carries TRBV13 and TRBJ2-1; 10 bases match TRBD2. V shed 4 bases, J shed 5 bases, and the junction held 8 bases outside the gene matches. The CDR3 sequence is 16 residues long. Germline CDR1 reads PRHDT; CDR2 reads FYEKMQ (reference sequence). The CDR3 here is CASSSLSGGLNNEQFF. The CDR3 nucleotides are TGTGCCAGCAGCTCCCTTAGCGGGGGGCTAAACAATGAGCAGTTCTTC.

Here the CDR3 DNA reads TGCGCCAGCAGCCAAGAACAGGGACTCACAGATACGCAGTATTTT. It yields the protein CASSQEQGLTDTQYF. The rearrangement joins TRBV4-1 to TRBJ2-3; D may be TRBD1 or TRBD2 (6 bases each). V lost 0 bases, J lost 2 bases, and 9 bases lay in between. This CDR3 comprises 15 residues. Looked up from germline, CDR1 is MGHRA and CDR2 is YSYEKL.

The chain has TRBV6-2 or TRBV6-3 and TRBJ2-1; 10 bases line up with TRBD2. Germline V gives CDR1 MNHEY, CDR2 SVGEGT. Trimming removed 5 bases from V and 4 bases from J; junction bases left unmatched: 5. The CDR3 totals 15 residues. The CDR3 here is CASSPSGGEYNEQFF. In DNA form, the CDR3 reads TGTGCCAGCAGTCCCAGCGGGGGGGAATACAATGAGCAGTTCTTC.

This clonotype was observed a handful of times. The genes are TRBV29-1 and TRBJ2-1; 9 bases agree with TRBD1. This CDR3 contains 14 residues. The trim removed 4 bases at V and 6 bases at J, leaving 7 bases unmatched. Germline lookup yields CDR1 SQVTM and CDR2 ANQGSEA. The CDR3 sequence is CSVVGTGWGNEQFF. The CDR3 region has the DNA TGCAGCGTTGTCGGGACAGGGTGGGGCAATGAGCAGTTCTTC.

The J gene is TRBJ2-7, the V gene TRBV12-3 or TRBV12-4; the D gene is possibly TRBD1 (5 bases). This CDR3 has 14 residues. The ends were cut back, 4 bases at V and 2 bases at J, with 12 bases in the middle. CDR3 in amino acids: CASSYETDAYEQYF. CDR3 coding DNA: TGTGCCAGCAGTTATGAGACAGACGCCTACGAGCAGTACTTC.